These 8 T cell receptor beta chains originate from one sample sequenced in a study of OX40 agonist ivuxolimab in advanced cancers. Profiled with immunoSEQ multiplex PCR; TCRdb holds only in-frame clones, not every one. The data show roughly 60,000 clones, with about 86% seen just once and more than 0.8% held by the top ten. Sequencing was performed on CD4+ or CD8+ T cells sorted from blood, taken in a trial of the OX40 agonist ivuxolimab. The receptors here all came from an adult with an advanced solid tumor such as melanoma, head and neck, liver or kidney cancer.

This chain connects TRBV6-5 to TRBJ1-1; TRBD1 aligns across 9 bases. After removal of 6 bases from V and 7 bases from J, the junction contained 9 bases not matched to a gene. This CDR3 contains 14 residues. Germline V lookup: CDR1 MNHEY, CDR2 SVGAGI. For the CDR3, the DNA is TGTGCCAGCAGAAAGGGACAGGGTACGGGTGAAGCTTTCTTT. Translation: CASRKGQGTGEAFF.

The V gene is TRBV21-1, the J gene TRBJ1-1; the DNA was not used to check the table's D call, TRBD1. TRBV21-1 is labeled a pseudogene. This CDR3 spans 18 amino acids. In DNA form, the CDR3 reads TGTGCCAGCAGCAAAGACCCCGATCGGGACAGTATGCACACTGAAGCTTTCTTT. This sequence encodes CASSKDPDRDSMHTEAFF.

The chain joins TRBV18 to TRBJ1-1, with unresolved D. Looked up from germline, CDR1 is KGHSH and CDR2 is LQKENI. The CDR3 contains 14 residues. Deletions cut 0 bases from V and 1 base from J, with 6 bases between. The chain's CDR3 is CASSPPERNTEAFF. DNA for the CDR3: TGTGCCAGCTCACCACCGGAGCGGAACACTGAAGCTTTCTTT.

The chain links TRBV4-1 to TRBJ2-1; TRBD2 matches at 9 bases. The germline V gene has CDR1 MGHRA and CDR2 YSYEKL. V lost 1 base and J lost 6; bases outside the gene matches: 13. The CDR3 covers 18 residues. CDR3 DNA sequence: TGCGCCAGCAGCCAAGCTGGGACGGCGGGAGGGCCGGGCAATGAGCAGTTCTTC. Translation gives CASSQAGTAGGPGNEQFF.

The gene calls are TRBV2 and TRBJ1-2; no firm D call. This CDR3 is 13 amino acids long. Germline V lookup: CDR1 SNHLY, CDR2 FYNNEI. V lost 4 bases and J lost 7, with 13 bases in between. The CDR3 here is CASSVLGWGGYTF. The CDR3 nucleotides are TGTGCCAGCAGTGTTTTGGGCTGGGGTGGCTACACCTTC.

The chain combines TRBV5-5 with TRBJ2-7; D is possibly TRBD1 or TRBD2 (5 bases each). This CDR3 region has 14 residues. The V gene lost 4 bases and the J gene lost 4 bases, with 15 bases spanning the gap. Per the germline V gene, CDR1 is SGHKS and CDR2 is YYEKEE (reference sequence). CDR3 DNA sequence: TGTGCCAGCAGCCCGGGACGGACTTTGTACGAGCAGTACTTC. This translates into CASSPGRTLYEQYF.

The V gene is TRBV5-4, the J gene TRBJ2-7, with D hard to call. The CDR3 loop spans 12 amino acids. Germline V CDR1 and CDR2: SGHNT, YYREEE (reference sequence). Trimming left V 4 bases short and J 0 bases short, with 5 bases between. The CDR3, as DNA: TGTGCCAGCAGCCGTAACTCCTACGAGCAGTACTTC. Protein sequence: CASSRNSYEQYF.

The chain employs TRBV18 and TRBJ1-1, with D possibly matching TRBD1 (6 bases). The germline gives CDR1 KGHSH, CDR2 LQKENI. Between the trimmed V and J ends, which lost 8 bases and 2 bases, there was a span of 18 bases. This CDR3 spans 15 amino acids. The CDR3 nucleotides read TGTGCCAGCACCCCGGTGGCCGGGGGCAACACTGAAGCTTTCTTT. Protein: CASTPVAGGNTEAFF.